The 14 T cell receptor beta chains presented below share a single source sample, sequenced in a study of cytomegalovirus exposure and HLA in healthy donors. The PCR ran on 60 Vbeta and 13 Jbeta primers. Only in-frame clones appear in the TCRdb table, and some are missing; sequencing was by immunoSEQ multiplex PCR. The data show approximately 190,000 clones, around 82% seen once. Source material: PBMCs. Receptors originate from a woman aged 25 to 39 in good health and CMV-seropositive.

V and J are TRBV27 and TRBJ2-1, with a tentative D call TRBD2 (5 bases). The CDR3 length is 14 residues. Germline V CDR1 and CDR2: MNHEY, SMNVEV (reference sequence). V was pared by 6 bases and J by 3 bases, with 12 bases between. For the CDR3, the DNA is TGTGCCAGCAGACTGGAGGATTACTACAATGAGCAGTTCTTC. Translating gives CASRLEDYYNEQFF.

CDR3 DNA sequence: TGTGCCAGCAGCTTTTGGGGCGGCACTACTCGCGAGCAGTACTTC. Amino acids: CASSFWGGTTREQYF. The rearrangement joins TRBV5-6 to TRBJ2-5; possible D gene TRBD1, 5 bases. The DNA end lines up better with TRBJ2-7; the J call may be wrong. Germline assignment: CDR1 SGHDT and CDR2 YYEEEE. CDR3 length: 15 amino acids.

The chain is built from TRBV11-2 and TRBJ2-7; 14 bases are shared with TRBD2. With 5 bases clipped from V and 0 bases from J, the junction kept 6 bases outside the gene matches. The CDR3 consists of 17 residues. Germline CDR1 and CDR2: SGHAT and FQNNGV. CDR3 in DNA: TGTGCCAGCAGCGCACTGGGACTAGCGGGGGCCTCCTACGAGCAGTACTTC. It translates to CASSALGLAGASYEQYF.

In this sample, this clone turned up a few times. The chain combines TRBV5-5 with TRBJ1-2; D might be TRBD1 (6 bases). With 6 bases removed from V and 2 bases from J, the gap between germline ends came to 17 bases. CDR1 is SGHKS and CDR2 is YYEKEE in the germline V gene (reference sequence). The CDR3 loop spans 15 amino acids. The CDR3 is CASNPTGGLNYGYTF. In DNA form, the CDR3 reads TGTGCCAGCAACCCGACGGGGGGCCTGAACTATGGCTACACCTTC.

The rearrangement uses TRBV4-2 and TRBJ2-1; 8 bases agree with TRBD2. J was trimmed by 9 bases and V by 1 base; bases with no gene match: 8. Per the germline V gene, CDR1 is LGHNA and CDR2 is YNFKEQ. The CDR3 covers 15 residues. The CDR3 region is CASSQAGGTGIEQFF. CDR3 DNA sequence: TGTGCCAGCAGCCAAGCGGGAGGGACGGGGATTGAGCAGTTCTTC.

The V call is TRBV12-5, the J call TRBJ2-5, with 11 bases matching TRBD2. CDR1 is LGHNT, CDR2 FRNRAP, per germline. V dropped 1 base and J dropped 5; count of bases not matched to a gene: 6. The CDR3 is 16 amino acids. Written as DNA, the CDR3 is TGTGCTAGTGGTTTGGGTAGCGGGGGGGCCCTGGAGACCCAGTACTTC. It yields the protein CASGLGSGGALETQYF.

The chain links TRBV11-2 to TRBJ1-2; 10 bases are a match to TRBD1. J lost 0 bases, V lost 4 bases, and 5 bases had no gene match. Germline CDR1 reads SGHAT; CDR2 reads FQNNGV. This CDR3 has 16 residues. CDR3 sequence reads: CASSSSGTGANYGYTF. CDR3 DNA sequence: TGTGCCAGCAGCTCCTCCGGGACAGGGGCTAACTATGGCTACACCTTC.

The CDR3 spells CASSLGLAGNTGELFF. Here the CDR3 DNA reads TGTGCCAGCAGCTTGGGACTAGCGGGAAACACCGGGGAGCTGTTTTTT. The chain carries TRBV5-4 and TRBJ2-2; TRBD2 agrees at 11 bases. J was trimmed by 2 bases and V by 0 bases; bases with no gene match: 0. This CDR3 comprises 16 residues. Germline CDR1 and CDR2: SGHNT and YYREEE (reference sequence).

This rearrangement joins TRBV28 to TRBJ2-5; TRBD1 matches 10 bases. In germline, CDR1 is MDHEN, CDR2 SYDVKM. With 4 bases clipped from V and 5 bases from J, the junction kept 10 bases outside the gene matches. The CDR3 runs to 16 residues. CDR3 region: CASSSPRDRGWETQYF. The CDR3 nucleotides are TGTGCCAGCAGTTCTCCCCGGGACAGGGGTTGGGAGACCCAGTACTTC.

Only a few counts were recorded for this clone. V gene TRBV21-1 combines with J gene TRBJ2-5; TRBD1 is taken as the D call from the table, unchecked against the DNA. TRBV21-1 represents a pseudogene. The CDR3 length is 16 residues. The CDR3 is CASSSATGGVEETQYF. The CDR3 bases are TGTGCCAGCAGTTCCGCAACAGGGGGCGTGGAAGAGACCCAGTACTTC.

The J gene is TRBJ2-5, the V gene TRBV21-1; the listed D gene, TRBD2, was not tested against the DNA. TRBV21-1 is termed a pseudogene. The CDR3 runs 14 residues. CDR3 bases: TGTGCCAGCAACCTAGCGGGAGTTAAAGAGACCCAGTACTTC. Translating it yields CASNLAGVKETQYF.

This clone has a handful of counts. V and J are TRBV11-3 and TRBJ2-1, with a possible D match to TRBD2 (6 bases). This CDR3 has 15 residues. Trimming stripped 4 bases from V and 5 bases from J, with 15 bases between. Germline assignment: CDR1 SGHNT and CDR2 YENEEA. As DNA, the CDR3 is TGTGCCAGCAGCTGGCAAAGCGGAGGGGACAATGAGCAGTTCTTC. It specifies CASSWQSGGDNEQFF. The variable domain in full, with the rest retrieved from reference TRBV11-3 and TRBJ2-1, is EAGVVQSPRYKIIEKKQPVAFWCNPISGHNTLYWYLQNLGQGPELLIRYENEEAVDDSQLPKDRFSAERLKGVDSTLKIQPAELGDSAVYLCASSWQSGGDNEQFFGPGTRLTVL.

For this clone: Other nucleotide sequences in the sample specify the same CDR3. The V gene is TRBV11-3, the J gene TRBJ2-2; possible D gene TRBD2, 6 bases. V was shortened by 4 bases and J by 1 base, with 7 bases between the two germline ends. This CDR3 has 14 amino acids. Germline assignment: CDR1 SGHNT and CDR2 YENEEA. The CDR3 sequence: CASSSRGNTGELFF. The CDR3 nucleotides read TGTGCCAGCAGCTCGCGGGGGAACACCGGGGAGCTGTTTTTT.

This clone has just a few counts. This rearrangement joins TRBV7-2 to TRBJ2-7, with D perhaps matching TRBD2 (7 bases). Germline values: CDR1 SGHTA, CDR2 FQGNSA. The CDR3 sequence is 16 residues long. Trimming removed 1 base at V and 0 bases at J, with 13 bases between. The CDR3 loop is CASSLVGGGLSYEQYF. In DNA form, the CDR3 reads TGTGCCAGCAGCTTAGTAGGGGGGGGCCTCTCCTACGAGCAGTACTTC.